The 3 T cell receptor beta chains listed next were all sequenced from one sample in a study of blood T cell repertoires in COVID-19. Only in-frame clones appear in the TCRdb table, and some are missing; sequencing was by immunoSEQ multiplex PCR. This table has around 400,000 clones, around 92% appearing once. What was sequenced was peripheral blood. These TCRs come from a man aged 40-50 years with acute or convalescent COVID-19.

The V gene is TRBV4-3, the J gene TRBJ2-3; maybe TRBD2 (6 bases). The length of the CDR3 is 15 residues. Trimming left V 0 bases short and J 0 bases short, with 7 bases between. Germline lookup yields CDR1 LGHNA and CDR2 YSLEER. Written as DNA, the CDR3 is TGCGCCAGCAGCCAAGATAGCGGAAGCACAGATACGCAGTATTTT. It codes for CASSQDSGSTDTQYF.

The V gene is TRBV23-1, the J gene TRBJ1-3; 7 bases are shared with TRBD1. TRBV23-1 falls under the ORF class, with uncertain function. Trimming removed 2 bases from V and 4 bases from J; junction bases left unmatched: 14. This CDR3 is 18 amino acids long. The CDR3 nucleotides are TGCGCCAGCAGTCAAAAAGGGCAACAGGGGACGGTCGGAAACACCATATATTTT. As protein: CASSQKGQQGTVGNTIYF.

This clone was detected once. The DNA of the CDR3 is TGTGCCAGCAGTGAACTACTTCCAACTAATGAAAAACTGTTTTTT. This gives the protein CASSELLPTNEKLFF. This chain connects TRBV2 to TRBJ1-4; unclear D gene. Germline CDR1 SNHLY, CDR2 FYNNEI. V lost 2 bases, J lost 0 bases, and 7 bases lay in between. The CDR3 sequence is 15 residues long.